This T cell receptor beta chain was documented in a study of OX40 agonist ivuxolimab in advanced cancers. At the level of the study: Mean age around 64 years, range roughly 23 to 79; 82.7% male.

V lost 0 bases, J lost 8 bases, and 9 bases lay in between. The CDR3 runs 12 residues. Germline V lookup: CDR1 SGHRS, CDR2 YFSETQ. Produced via immunoSEQ multiplex PCR; TCRdb's table is partial and in-frame only. The profile shows about 86,000 clones, 80% to 95% of them singletons. The receptor's source is an adult with an advanced solid tumor such as melanoma, head and neck, liver or kidney cancer. The rearrangement joins TRBV5-1 to TRBJ2-7; D might be TRBD1 (5 bases). Sequenced material: CD4+ or CD8+ T cells sorted from blood, taken in a trial of the OX40 agonist ivuxolimab. The CDR3 loop reads CASSLEKGQQYF. The CDR3 nucleotides are TGCGCCAGCAGCTTGGAGAAGGGGCAGCAGTACTTC.